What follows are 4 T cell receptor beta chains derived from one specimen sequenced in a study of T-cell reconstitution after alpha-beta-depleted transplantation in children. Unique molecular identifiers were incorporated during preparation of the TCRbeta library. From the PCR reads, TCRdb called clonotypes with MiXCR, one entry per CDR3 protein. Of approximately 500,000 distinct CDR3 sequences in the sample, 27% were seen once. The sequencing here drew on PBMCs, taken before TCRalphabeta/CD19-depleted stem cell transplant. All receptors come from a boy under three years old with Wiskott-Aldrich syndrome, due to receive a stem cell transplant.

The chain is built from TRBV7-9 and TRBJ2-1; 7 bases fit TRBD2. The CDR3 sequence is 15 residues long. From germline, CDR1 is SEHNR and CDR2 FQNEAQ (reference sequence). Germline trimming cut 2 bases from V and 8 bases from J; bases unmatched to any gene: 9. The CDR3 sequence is CASSLQLLGRDEQFF. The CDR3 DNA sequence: TGTGCCAGCAGCTTACAATTACTGGGGAGGGATGAGCAGTTCTTC.

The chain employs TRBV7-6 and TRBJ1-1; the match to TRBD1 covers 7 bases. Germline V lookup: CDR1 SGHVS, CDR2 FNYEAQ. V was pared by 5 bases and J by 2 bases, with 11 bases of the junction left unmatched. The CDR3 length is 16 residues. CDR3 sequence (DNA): TGTGCCAGCAGCGAACTTCCGGGACAGTTAAACACTGAAGCTTTCTTT. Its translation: CASSELPGQLNTEAFF.

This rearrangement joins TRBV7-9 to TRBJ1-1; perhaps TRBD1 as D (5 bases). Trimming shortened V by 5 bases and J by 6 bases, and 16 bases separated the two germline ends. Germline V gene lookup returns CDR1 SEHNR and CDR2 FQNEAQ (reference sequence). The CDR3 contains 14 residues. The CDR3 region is CASSPAPLQAEAFF. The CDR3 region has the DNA TGTGCCAGCAGCCCCGCCCCTTTACAGGCTGAAGCTTTCTTT.

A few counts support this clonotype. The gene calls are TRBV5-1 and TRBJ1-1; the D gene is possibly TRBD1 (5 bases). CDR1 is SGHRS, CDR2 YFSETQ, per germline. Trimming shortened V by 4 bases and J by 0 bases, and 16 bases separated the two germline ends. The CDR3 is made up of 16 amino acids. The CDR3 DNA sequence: TGCGCCAGCAGCCTTGTCCAGGGTGGCATGAACACTGAAGCTTTCTTT. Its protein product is CASSLVQGGMNTEAFF.